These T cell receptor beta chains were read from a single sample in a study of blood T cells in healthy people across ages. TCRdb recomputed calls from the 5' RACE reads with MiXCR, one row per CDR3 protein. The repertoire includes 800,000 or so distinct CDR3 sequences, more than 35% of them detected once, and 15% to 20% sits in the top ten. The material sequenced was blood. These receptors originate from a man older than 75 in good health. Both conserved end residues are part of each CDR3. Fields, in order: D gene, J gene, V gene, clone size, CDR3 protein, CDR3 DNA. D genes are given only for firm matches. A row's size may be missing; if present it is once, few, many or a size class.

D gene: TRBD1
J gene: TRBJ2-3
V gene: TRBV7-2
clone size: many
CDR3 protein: CASSRTGINTDTQYF
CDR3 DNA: TGTGCCAGCAGCCGGACAGGGATAAACACAGATACGCAGTATTTT

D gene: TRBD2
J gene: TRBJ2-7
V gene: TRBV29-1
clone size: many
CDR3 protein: CSVSGTSGSYEQYF
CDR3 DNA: TGCAGCGTATCCGGGACTAGCGGGAGCTACGAGCAGTACTTC

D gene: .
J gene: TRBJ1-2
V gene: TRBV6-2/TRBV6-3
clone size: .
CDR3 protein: CASQAGNYGYTF
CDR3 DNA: TGTGCCAGCCAAGCGGGGAACTATGGCTACACCTTC

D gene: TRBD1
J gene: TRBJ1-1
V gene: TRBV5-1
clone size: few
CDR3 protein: CASSLETGGSFAEAFF
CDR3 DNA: TGCGCCAGCAGCTTGGAAACAGGGGGCTCTTTCGCTGAAGCTTTCTTT

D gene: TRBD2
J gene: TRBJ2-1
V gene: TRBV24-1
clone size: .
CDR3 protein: CATSRASGSYEQFF
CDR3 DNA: TGTGCCACCAGTAGGGCTAGCGGGAGTTATGAGCAGTTCTTC

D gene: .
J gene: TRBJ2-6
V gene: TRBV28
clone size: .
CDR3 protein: CASSLSAGGTGANVLTF
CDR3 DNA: TGTGCCAGCAGTTTATCGGCCGGAGGGACCGGGGCCAACGTCCTGACTTTC

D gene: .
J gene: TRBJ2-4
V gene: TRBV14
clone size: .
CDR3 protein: CASSLRTGAGQAKNIQYF
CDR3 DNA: TGTGCCAGCAGCCTAAGGACGGGAGCGGGTCAAGCCAAAAACATTCAGTACTTC

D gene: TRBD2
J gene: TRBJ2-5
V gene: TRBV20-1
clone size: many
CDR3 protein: CSAPRLAGETQYF
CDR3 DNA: TGCAGTGCTCCCAGGCTAGCGGGAGAGACCCAGTACTTC

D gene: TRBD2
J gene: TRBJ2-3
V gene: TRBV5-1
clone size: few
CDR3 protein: CASRAGLAGADTQYF
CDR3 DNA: TGCGCCAGCAGGGCCGGACTAGCGGGAGCAGATACGCAGTATTTT

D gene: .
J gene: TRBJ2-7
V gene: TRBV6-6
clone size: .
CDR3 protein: CASSSRTNTYEQYF
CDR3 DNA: TGTGCCAGCAGTTCCCGGACAAATACCTACGAGCAGTACTTC

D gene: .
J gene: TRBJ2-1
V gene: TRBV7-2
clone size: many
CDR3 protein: CASSREAGGINEQFF
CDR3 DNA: TGTGCCAGCAGCCGGGAGGCAGGGGGTATTAATGAGCAGTTCTTC

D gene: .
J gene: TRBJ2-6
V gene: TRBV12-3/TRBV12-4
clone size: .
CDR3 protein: CASSFRRTSGANVLTF
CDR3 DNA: TGTGCCAGCAGTTTCAGGCGGACCTCTGGGGCCAACGTCCTGACTTTC

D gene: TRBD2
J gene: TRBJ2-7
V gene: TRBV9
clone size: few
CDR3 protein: CASSASGTRGDEQYF
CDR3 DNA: TGTGCCAGCAGCGCCTCCGGGACTAGAGGTGACGAGCAGTACTTC

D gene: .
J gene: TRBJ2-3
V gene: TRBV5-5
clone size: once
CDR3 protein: CSCSPGTDTQYF
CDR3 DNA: TGTTCCTGCAGCCCGGGGACAGATACGCAGTATTTT

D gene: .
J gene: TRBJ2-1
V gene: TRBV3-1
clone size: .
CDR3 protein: CASSQVTFEQFF
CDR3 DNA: TGTGCCAGCAGCCAAGTGACCTTTGAGCAGTTCTTC

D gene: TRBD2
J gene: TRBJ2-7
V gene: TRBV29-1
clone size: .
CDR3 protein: CSVATIGGYEQYF
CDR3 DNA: TGCAGCGTGGCGACGATCGGGGGGTACGAGCAGTACTTC

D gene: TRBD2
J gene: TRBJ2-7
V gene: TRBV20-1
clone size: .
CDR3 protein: CSARLAGGGREQYF
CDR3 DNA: TGCAGTGCTAGACTAGCGGGAGGGGGTCGCGAGCAGTACTTC

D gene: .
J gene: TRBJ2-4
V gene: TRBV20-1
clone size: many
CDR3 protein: CSAKVPGARNIQYF
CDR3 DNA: TGCAGTGCTAAGGTCCCGGGGGCTCGGAACATTCAGTACTTC

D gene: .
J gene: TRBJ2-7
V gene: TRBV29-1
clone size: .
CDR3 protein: CSVERRGPPGNEQYF
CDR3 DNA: TGCAGCGTTGAAAGGCGAGGCCCTCCAGGCAACGAGCAGTACTTC

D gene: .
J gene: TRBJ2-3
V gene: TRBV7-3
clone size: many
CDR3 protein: CASSSRATTGGDTQYF
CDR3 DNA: TGTGCCAGCAGCTCCCGGGCCACAACCGGGGGAGATACGCAGTATTTT

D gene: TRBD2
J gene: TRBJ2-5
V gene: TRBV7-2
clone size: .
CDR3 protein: CDSSLRSGRVLQETQYF
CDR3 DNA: TGTGACAGCAGCTTACGGAGCGGGAGGGTTCTCCAAGAGACCCAGTACTTC

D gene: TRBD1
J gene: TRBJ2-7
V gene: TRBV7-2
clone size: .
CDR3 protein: CASGNYGQGAREQYF
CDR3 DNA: TGTGCCAGCGGAAATTATGGACAGGGGGCGCGGGAGCAGTACTTC

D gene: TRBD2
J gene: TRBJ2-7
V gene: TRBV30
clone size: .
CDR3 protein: CAWGGTSRSREQYF
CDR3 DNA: TGTGCCTGGGGGGGGACTAGCCGCTCGAGAGAGCAGTACTTC

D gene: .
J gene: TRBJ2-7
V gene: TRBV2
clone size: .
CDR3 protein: CASRSESGEQYF
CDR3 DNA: TGTGCCAGCAGATCGGAGTCGGGCGAGCAGTACTTC

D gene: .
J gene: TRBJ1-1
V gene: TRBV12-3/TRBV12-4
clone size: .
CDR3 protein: CASVLGTSPNEAFF
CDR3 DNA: TGTGCCAGCGTGTTGGGGACATCGCCTAATGAAGCTTTCTTT

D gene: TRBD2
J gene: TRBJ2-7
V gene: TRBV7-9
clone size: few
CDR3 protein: CASSLYGGSINEQYF
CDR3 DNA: TGTGCCAGCAGCTTATATGGCGGGAGTATAAATGAGCAGTACTTC

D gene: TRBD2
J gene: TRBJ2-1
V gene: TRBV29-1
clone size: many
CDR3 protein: CSVDRRLAGRNNEQFF
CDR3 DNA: TGCAGCGTTGATAGGCGACTAGCGGGAAGAAACAATGAGCAGTTCTTC

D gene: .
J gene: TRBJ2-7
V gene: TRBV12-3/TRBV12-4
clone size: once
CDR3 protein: CASSISFWQYF
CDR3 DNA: TGTGCCAGCAGTATCTCGTTTTGGCAGTACTTC

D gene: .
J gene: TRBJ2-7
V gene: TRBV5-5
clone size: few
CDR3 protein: CASSRDAGSDEQYF
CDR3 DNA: TGTGCCAGCAGCCGGGACGCGGGAAGCGATGAGCAGTACTTC

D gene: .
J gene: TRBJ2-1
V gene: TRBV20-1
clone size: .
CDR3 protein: CSAVTGLGNEQFF
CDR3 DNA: TGCAGTGCCGTCACGGGACTGGGTAATGAGCAGTTCTTC

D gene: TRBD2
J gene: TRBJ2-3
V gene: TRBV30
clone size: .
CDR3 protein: CAWGGSGTDTQYF
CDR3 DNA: TGTGCCTGGGGCGGGAGTGGCACAGATACGCAGTATTTT

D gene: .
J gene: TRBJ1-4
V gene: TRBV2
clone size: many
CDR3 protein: CASSDGTNEKLFF
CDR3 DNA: TGTGCCAGCAGTGATGGGACGAATGAAAAACTGTTTTTT